A selection of T cell receptor beta chains follows, all from one sample in a study of neurological immune-mediated disorders. TCRdb re-analysed the 5' RACE reads in MiXCR, keeping a single row per CDR3 protein. The data contain roughly 50,000 distinct CDR3 sequences, roughly 12% of them singletons. Sequencing input: PBMCs. The receptor source for this set is a male donor with HTLV-1-associated myelopathy (HAM/TSP). The CDR3 runs from the conserved cysteine through the conserved F or W. The order of the fields is J gene, V gene, CDR3 length, CDR3 protein.

J gene: TRBJ2-1; V gene: TRBV20-1; CDR3 length: 17; CDR3 protein: CSASQRGGSHTYNEQFF
J gene: TRBJ1-6; V gene: TRBV5-1; CDR3 length: 14; CDR3 protein: CASSSTGAGSPLHF
J gene: TRBJ1-2; V gene: TRBV7-2; CDR3 length: 14; CDR3 protein: CASSQTTTGVGYTF
J gene: TRBJ1-2; V gene: TRBV12-3/TRBV12-4; CDR3 length: 13; CDR3 protein: CASSLEPDYGYTF
J gene: TRBJ1-2; V gene: TRBV28; CDR3 length: 13; CDR3 protein: CASSIQSHYGYTF
J gene: TRBJ1-5; V gene: TRBV7-9; CDR3 length: 16; CDR3 protein: CASSWGTPLLERPQHF
J gene: TRBJ2-5; V gene: TRBV5-1; CDR3 length: 14; CDR3 protein: CASHRTGGQETQYF
J gene: TRBJ2-1; V gene: TRBV7-6; CDR3 length: 16; CDR3 protein: CASSPLVGQGWNEQFF
J gene: TRBJ1-4; V gene: TRBV5-1; CDR3 length: 14; CDR3 protein: CASSVGLTNEKLFF
J gene: TRBJ2-3; V gene: TRBV7-2; CDR3 length: 21; CDR3 protein: CASSLVGASGEGEYRTDTQYF
J gene: TRBJ2-7; V gene: TRBV5-1; CDR3 length: 18; CDR3 protein: CASSSEHSGTGTSYEQYF
J gene: TRBJ2-7; V gene: TRBV18; CDR3 length: 16; CDR3 protein: CASSLSTGVSSYEQYF
J gene: TRBJ2-7; V gene: TRBV9; CDR3 length: 15; CDR3 protein: CASSSSAPVGDEQYF
J gene: TRBJ2-6; V gene: TRBV4-1; CDR3 length: 16; CDR3 protein: CASSHGENSGANVLTF
J gene: TRBJ2-3; V gene: TRBV5-1; CDR3 length: 15; CDR3 protein: CASSPDRGRLDTQYF
J gene: TRBJ2-2; V gene: TRBV11-2; CDR3 length: 15; CDR3 protein: CASSPERVGTGELFF
J gene: TRBJ2-7; V gene: TRBV5-1; CDR3 length: 15; CDR3 protein: CASSEQVGAIYEQYF
J gene: TRBJ1-6; V gene: TRBV6-5; CDR3 length: 16; CDR3 protein: CASSPAPGRHNSPLHF
J gene: TRBJ2-7; V gene: TRBV3-1; CDR3 length: 13; CDR3 protein: CASSAYPGVEQYF
J gene: TRBJ2-1; V gene: TRBV5-1; CDR3 length: 15; CDR3 protein: CASSAQTEIYNEQFF
J gene: TRBJ2-5; V gene: TRBV5-1; CDR3 length: 15; CDR3 protein: CASSLGGTSEETQYF
J gene: TRBJ2-1; V gene: TRBV20-1; CDR3 length: 14; CDR3 protein: CSARGGVAYNEQFF
J gene: TRBJ1-5; V gene: TRBV7-2; CDR3 length: 12; CDR3 protein: CASSPRHQPQHF
J gene: TRBJ2-3; V gene: TRBV7-2; CDR3 length: 17; CDR3 protein: CASSLAPGGAGTDTQYF
J gene: TRBJ2-1; V gene: TRBV5-5; CDR3 length: 16; CDR3 protein: CASSLGLQSQFDEQFF
J gene: TRBJ2-3; V gene: TRBV6-6; CDR3 length: 15; CDR3 protein: CASSPAGASTDTQYF
J gene: TRBJ2-1; V gene: TRBV5-1; CDR3 length: 15; CDR3 protein: CATNPGTGTYNEQFF
J gene: TRBJ2-3; V gene: TRBV2; CDR3 length: 16; CDR3 protein: CASSGRLAGGTDTQYF
J gene: TRBJ2-2; V gene: TRBV5-1; CDR3 length: 15; CDR3 protein: CASSSLGGSTGELFF
J gene: TRBJ2-3; V gene: TRBV2; CDR3 length: 14; CDR3 protein: CASTRGVFPDTQYF
J gene: TRBJ2-5; V gene: TRBV20-1; CDR3 length: 12; CDR3 protein: CSAAVRQETQYF
J gene: TRBJ2-7; V gene: TRBV12-3/TRBV12-4; CDR3 length: 15; CDR3 protein: CASSFGGTGFGEQYF
J gene: TRBJ2-2; V gene: TRBV7-9; CDR3 length: 12; CDR3 protein: CASSRDSWELFF
J gene: TRBJ2-7; V gene: TRBV28; CDR3 length: 13; CDR3 protein: CASIDGTSYEQYF
J gene: TRBJ2-6; V gene: TRBV5-1; CDR3 length: 16; CDR3 protein: CASSLERFSGANVLTF
J gene: TRBJ2-5; V gene: TRBV28; CDR3 length: 13; CDR3 protein: CASSLYRGETQYF
J gene: TRBJ2-5; V gene: TRBV6-5; CDR3 length: 12; CDR3 protein: CASSWGEGTQYF
J gene: TRBJ2-3; V gene: TRBV9; CDR3 length: 15; CDR3 protein: CASSPSGGYTDTQYF
J gene: TRBJ2-3; V gene: TRBV6-4; CDR3 length: 15; CDR3 protein: CASSDGEGGTDTQYF
J gene: TRBJ2-7; V gene: TRBV4-1; CDR3 length: 13; CDR3 protein: CASSQTGMYEQYF
J gene: TRBJ2-1; V gene: TRBV7-2; CDR3 length: 16; CDR3 protein: CASSLEWTSLLNEQFF
J gene: TRBJ1-6; V gene: TRBV18; CDR3 length: 12; CDR3 protein: CASSPGDSPLHF
J gene: TRBJ1-5; V gene: TRBV28; CDR3 length: 15; CDR3 protein: CASSEGQGADQPQHF
J gene: TRBJ2-7; V gene: TRBV7-2; CDR3 length: 14; CDR3 protein: CASSPRTGEGEQYF
J gene: TRBJ2-3; V gene: TRBV11-2; CDR3 length: 14; CDR3 protein: CASSQNRGADTQYF
J gene: TRBJ1-1; V gene: TRBV5-1; CDR3 length: 15; CDR3 protein: CASSLWGGRNTEAFF
J gene: TRBJ2-3; V gene: TRBV28; CDR3 length: 13; CDR3 protein: CASSSPGTDTQYF
J gene: TRBJ2-3; V gene: TRBV7-9; CDR3 length: 15; CDR3 protein: CATGSGGAGTDTQYF